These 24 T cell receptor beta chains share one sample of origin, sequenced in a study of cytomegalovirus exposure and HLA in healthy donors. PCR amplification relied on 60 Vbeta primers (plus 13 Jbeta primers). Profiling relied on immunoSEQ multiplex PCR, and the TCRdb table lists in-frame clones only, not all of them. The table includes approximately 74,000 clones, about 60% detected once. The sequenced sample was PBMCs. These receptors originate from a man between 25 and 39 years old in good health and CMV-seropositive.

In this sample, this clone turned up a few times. The CDR3 DNA reads TGCGCCAGCAGCTTGGATGGACAGGGTTATGAAAAACTGTTTTTT. It codes for CASSLDGQGYEKLFF. J is TRBJ1-4 and V is TRBV5-1, with TRBD1 matching over 8 bases. The CDR3 covers 15 residues. Germline values: CDR1 SGHRS, CDR2 YFSETQ. V lost 0 bases and J lost 6; bases outside the gene matches: 4.

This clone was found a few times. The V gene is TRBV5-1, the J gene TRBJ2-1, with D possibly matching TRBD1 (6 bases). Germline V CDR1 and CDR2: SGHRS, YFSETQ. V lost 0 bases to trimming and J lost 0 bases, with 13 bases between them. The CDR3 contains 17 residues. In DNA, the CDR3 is TGCGCCAGCAGCTTGGCCCGACAGGCCAGCTCCTACAATGAGCAGTTCTTC. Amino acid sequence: CASSLARQASSYNEQFF.

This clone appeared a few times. The chain's CDR3 is CARCSTTGPIQETQYF. CDR3 nucleotide sequence: TGTGCCAGGTGTTCAACGACAGGTCCCATTCAAGAGACCCAGTACTTC. The V and J genes are TRBV21-1 and TRBJ2-5; the DNA was not used to check the table's D call, TRBD1. TRBV21-1 is annotated as a pseudogene. The CDR3 extends over 16 amino acids.

CDR3 sequence reads: CASTEGSATGELFF. CDR3 coding DNA: TGTGCCAGTACCGAGGGATCGGCCACCGGGGAGCTGTTTTTT. The chain is built from TRBV19 and TRBJ2-2; tentatively, D is TRBD2 (5 bases). V lost 7 bases, J lost 4 bases, and 13 bases lay in between. Germline-derived CDR1 and CDR2 are LNHDA and SQIVND (reference sequence). The CDR3 runs to 14 residues.

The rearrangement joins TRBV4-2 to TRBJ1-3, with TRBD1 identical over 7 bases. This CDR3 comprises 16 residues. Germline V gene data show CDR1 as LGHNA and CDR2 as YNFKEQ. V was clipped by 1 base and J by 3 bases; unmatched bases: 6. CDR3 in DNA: TGTGCCAGCAGCCAAGTTTTAGGGGGCAGTGGAAACACCATATATTTT. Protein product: CASSQVLGGSGNTIYF.

The CDR3 nucleotides are TGTGCCAGCTCACCAAACAGGGGAAACGAGCAGTACTTC. It translates to CASSPNRGNEQYF. The V call is TRBV18, the J call TRBJ2-7; 7 bases are a match to TRBD1. Germline loops: CDR1 KGHSH, CDR2 LQKENI. This CDR3 has 13 amino acids. V gave up 2 bases and J gave up 5 bases; unmatched junction bases: 3.

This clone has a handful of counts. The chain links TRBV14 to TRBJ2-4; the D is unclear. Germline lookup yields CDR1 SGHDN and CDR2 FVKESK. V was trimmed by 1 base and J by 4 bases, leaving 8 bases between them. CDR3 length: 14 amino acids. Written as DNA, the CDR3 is TGTGCCAGCAGCCAAGCTGGCACAAAAAACATTCAGTACTTC. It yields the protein CASSQAGTKNIQYF.

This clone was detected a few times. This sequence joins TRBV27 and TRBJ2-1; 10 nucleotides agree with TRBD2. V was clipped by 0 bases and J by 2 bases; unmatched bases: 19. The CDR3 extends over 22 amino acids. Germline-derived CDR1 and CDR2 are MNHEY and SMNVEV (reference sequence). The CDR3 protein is CASSLSFPSLAGDIRAYNEQFF. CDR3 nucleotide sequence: TGTGCCAGCAGTTTATCCTTTCCTTCGCTAGCGGGAGATATCAGGGCCTACAATGAGCAGTTCTTC.

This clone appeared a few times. The CDR3 nucleotides read TGTGCTAGTGGTTTGGTACTAGGGACAGGCGGGTACGAGCAGTACTTC. Amino acid sequence: CASGLVLGTGGYEQYF. J is TRBJ2-7 and V is TRBV12-5, with 8 bases identical to TRBD1. Germline-derived CDR1 and CDR2 are LGHNT and FRNRAP. This CDR3 contains 16 residues. V lost 0 bases to trimming and J lost 4 bases; unmatched junction nucleotides: 8.

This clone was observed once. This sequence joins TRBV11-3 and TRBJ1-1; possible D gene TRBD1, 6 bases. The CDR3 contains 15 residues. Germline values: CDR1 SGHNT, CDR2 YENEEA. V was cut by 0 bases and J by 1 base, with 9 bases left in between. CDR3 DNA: TGTGCCAGCAGCTTAGAGGGGGGGCAGAACACTGAAGCTTTCTTT. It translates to CASSLEGGQNTEAFF.

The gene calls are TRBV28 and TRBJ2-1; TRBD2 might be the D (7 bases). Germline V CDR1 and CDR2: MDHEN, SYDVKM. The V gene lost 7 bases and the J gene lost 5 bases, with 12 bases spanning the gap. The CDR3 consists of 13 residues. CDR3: CASKGGLDNEQFF. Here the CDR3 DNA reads TGTGCCAGCAAGGGGGGGCTGGACAATGAGCAGTTCTTC.

DNA for the CDR3: TGTGCCAGCAGCTTACAGGGGACCCCGAACACTGAAGCTTTCTTT. Translated, it gives CASSLQGTPNTEAFF. V and J are TRBV11-2 and TRBJ1-1; weak D call: TRBD1 (6 bases). The CDR3 is made up of 15 amino acids. Trimming removed 2 bases at V and 1 base at J, with 11 bases between. Germline-derived CDR1 and CDR2 are SGHAT and FQNNGV.

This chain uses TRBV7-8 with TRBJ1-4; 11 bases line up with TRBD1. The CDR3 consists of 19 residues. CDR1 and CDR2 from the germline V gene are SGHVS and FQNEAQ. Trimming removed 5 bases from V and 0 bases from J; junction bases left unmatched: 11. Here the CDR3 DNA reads TGTGCCAGCAGCCTTCGGACAGGGGGCTTGGGTGCAACTAATGAAAAACTGTTTTTT. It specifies CASSLRTGGLGATNEKLFF.

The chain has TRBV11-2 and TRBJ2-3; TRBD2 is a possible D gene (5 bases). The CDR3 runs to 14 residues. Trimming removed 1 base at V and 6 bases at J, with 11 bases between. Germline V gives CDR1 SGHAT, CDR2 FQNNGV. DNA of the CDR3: TGTGCCAGCAGCTTAGGGGTTTCGGGGGATACGCAGTATTTT. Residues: CASSLGVSGDTQYF.

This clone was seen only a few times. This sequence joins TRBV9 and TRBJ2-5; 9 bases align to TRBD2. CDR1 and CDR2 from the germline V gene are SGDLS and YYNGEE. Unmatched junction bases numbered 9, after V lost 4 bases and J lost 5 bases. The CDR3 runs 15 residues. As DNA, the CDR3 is TGTGCCAGCAGCCCATTAGGACTAGCGAGGGAGACCCAGTACTTC. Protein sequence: CASSPLGLARETQYF.

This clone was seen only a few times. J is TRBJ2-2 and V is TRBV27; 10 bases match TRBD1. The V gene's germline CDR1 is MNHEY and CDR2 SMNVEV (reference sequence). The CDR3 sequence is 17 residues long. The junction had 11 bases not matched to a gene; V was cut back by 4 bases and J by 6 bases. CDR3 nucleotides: TGTGCCAGCAGTTCAACCCCCGGGACAGGGGTATCCGGGGAGCTGTTTTTT. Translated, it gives CASSSTPGTGVSGELFF.

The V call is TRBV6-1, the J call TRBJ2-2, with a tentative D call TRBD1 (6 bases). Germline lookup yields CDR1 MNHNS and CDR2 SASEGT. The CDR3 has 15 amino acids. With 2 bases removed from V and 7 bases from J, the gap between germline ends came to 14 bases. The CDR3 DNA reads TGTGCCAGCAGTGAAACCAGGGGAAAAGGCGGGGAGCTGTTTTTT. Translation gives CASSETRGKGGELFF.

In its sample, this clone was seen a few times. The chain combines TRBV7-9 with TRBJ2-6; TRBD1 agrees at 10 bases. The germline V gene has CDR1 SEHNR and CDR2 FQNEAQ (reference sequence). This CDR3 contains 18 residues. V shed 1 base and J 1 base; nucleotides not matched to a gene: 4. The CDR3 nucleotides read TGTGCCAGCAGCTTAGTAGGGGACAGGGGATCTGGGGCCAACGTCCTGACTTTC. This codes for CASSLVGDRGSGANVLTF.

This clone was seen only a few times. The CDR3 bases are TGTGCTAGTGGTCCCGGGACTAGCGGGGAGGTAGATACGCAGTATTTT. Protein: CASGPGTSGEVDTQYF. This chain uses TRBV12-5 with TRBJ2-3; 13 bases align to TRBD2. Germline assignment: CDR1 LGHNT and CDR2 FRNRAP. The CDR3 is made up of 16 amino acids. With V trimmed by 5 bases and J by 5 bases, 7 bases remained unmatched. Filled out from reference TRBV12-5 and TRBJ2-3, the complete variable domain reads DARVTQTPRHKVTEMGQEVTMRCQPILGHNTVFWYRQTMMQGLELLAYFRNRAPLDDSGMPKDRFSAEMPDATLATLKIQPSEPRDSAVYFCASGPGTSGEVDTQYFGPGTRLTVL.

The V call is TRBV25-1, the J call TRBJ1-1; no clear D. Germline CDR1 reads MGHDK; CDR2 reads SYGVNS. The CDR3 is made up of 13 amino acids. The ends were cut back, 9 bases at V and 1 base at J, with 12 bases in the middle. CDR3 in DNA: TGTGCCAGTCAACGTAGTTCGAACACTGAAGCTTTCTTT. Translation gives CASQRSSNTEAFF.

This CDR3 is CAWNGLGGWGSEAFF. In nucleotides, the CDR3 is TGTGCCTGGAACGGACTAGGCGGCTGGGGGTCTGAAGCTTTCTTT. This chain connects TRBV30 to TRBJ1-1; D perhaps matches TRBD1 (5 bases). The V and J ends lost 4 bases and 6 bases respectively, with 21 bases between them. The germline V gene encodes CDR1 GTSNPN and CDR2 SVGIG (reference sequence). The CDR3 has 15 residues.

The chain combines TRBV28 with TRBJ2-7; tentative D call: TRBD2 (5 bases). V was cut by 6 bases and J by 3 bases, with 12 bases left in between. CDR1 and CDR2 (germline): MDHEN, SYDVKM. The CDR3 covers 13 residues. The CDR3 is CASSPGNLYEQYF. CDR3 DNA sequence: TGTGCCAGCAGCCCCGGGAATCTCTACGAGCAGTACTTC.

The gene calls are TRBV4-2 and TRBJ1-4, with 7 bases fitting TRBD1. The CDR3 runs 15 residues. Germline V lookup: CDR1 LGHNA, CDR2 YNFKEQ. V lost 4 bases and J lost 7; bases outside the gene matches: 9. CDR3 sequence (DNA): TGTGCCAGCAGCCCGGGACAGCCGGGGAGTGAAAAACTGTTTTTT. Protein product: CASSPGQPGSEKLFF.

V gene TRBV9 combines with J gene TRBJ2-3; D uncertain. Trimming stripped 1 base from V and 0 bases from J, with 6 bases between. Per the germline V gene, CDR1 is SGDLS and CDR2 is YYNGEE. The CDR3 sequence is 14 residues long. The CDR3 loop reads CASSVQASTDTQYF. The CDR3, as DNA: TGTGCCAGCAGCGTACAGGCTAGCACAGATACGCAGTATTTT. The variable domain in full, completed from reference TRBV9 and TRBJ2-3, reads DSGVTQTPKHLITATGQRVTLRCSPRSGDLSVYWYQQSLDQGLQFLIQYYNGEERAKGNILERFSAQQFPDLHSELNLSSLELGDSALYFCASSVQASTDTQYFGPGTRLTVL.